These 8 T cell receptor beta chains originate from one sample sequenced in a study of blood T cells in healthy people across ages (dated by TCRdb to about 2015). The receptor library was made with 5' RACE. Reads for this sample came from an Illumina HiSeq 2500. A second roughly 6 to 12 cycle PCR used a sample-barcoded 5' primer and a J-beta primer mix. TCRdb trimmed the raw reads at Q25, called clones with MiXCR and kept productive beta chains. Records with the same CDR3 protein are collapsed into one entry carrying the most frequent genes and DNA. Recorded for this sample are about 1.1 million distinct CDR3 sequences; roughly two fifths of them occurred a single time. Around 13% of the sample comes from the top ten. Specimen: blood. All receptors come from a man aged 18 to 35 in good health.

V and J are TRBV20-1 and TRBJ1-1; 9 bases are shared with TRBD1. The junction had 9 bases not matched to a gene; V was cut back by 6 bases and J by 13 bases. The CDR3 totals 11 residues. Germline CDR1 is DFQATT and CDR2 is SNEGSKA (reference sequence). In DNA, the CDR3 is TGCAGTGCGGACCGGGACAGGGTTTTTTTCTTT. Amino acid sequence: CSADRDRVFFF.

The count of this clonotype is one. V gene TRBV20-1 combines with J gene TRBJ1-5, with D tentatively TRBD1 (5 bases). V shed 3 bases and J shed 0 bases, with 21 bases lying between them. This CDR3 comprises 18 residues. CDR1 and CDR2 (germline): DFQATT, SNEGSKA (reference sequence). The CDR3 loop is CSASILRDLVNSNQPQHF. CDR3 DNA sequence: TGCAGTGCTAGTATCCTCCGGGACTTAGTTAATAGCAATCAGCCCCAGCATTTT.

In regard to this clonotype: The junction shows a germline mismatch at one end, possibly a read error. The V call is TRBV14, the J call TRBJ1-2, with 8 bases aligning to TRBD1. The CDR3 totals 16 residues. Germline CDR1 SGHDN, CDR2 FVKESK. This chain's CDR3 is CASSQDQGTGGYGYTF. DNA of the CDR3: TGCGCCAGCAGCCAAGATCAAGGCACAGGGGGATATGGCTACACCTTC.

The chain has TRBV4-3 and TRBJ2-3; D gene unclear. This CDR3 contains 15 residues. CDR1 and CDR2 from the germline V gene are LGHNA and YSLEER. Trimming stripped 0 bases from V and 0 bases from J, with 7 bases between. In nucleotides, the CDR3 is TGCGCCAGCAGCCAAGATACTGGTAGCACAGATACGCAGTATTTT. It encodes CASSQDTGSTDTQYF.

The chain carries TRBV6-2 or TRBV6-3 and TRBJ2-1, with 10 bases identical to TRBD2. CDR3 length equals 15 residues. Germline V lookup: CDR1 MNHEY, CDR2 SVGEGT. J was trimmed by 9 bases and V by 11 bases; bases with no gene match: 16. The CDR3 coding sequence is TGTGCCGGCAACCTCCTAGCGGGGGAGGTCAGTGAGCAGTTCTTC. This encodes CAGNLLAGEVSEQFF.

This sequence joins TRBV25-1 and TRBJ1-6; D possibly corresponds to TRBD1 (5 bases). V was clipped by 10 bases and J by 10 bases, with 14 bases between them. Germline values: CDR1 MGHDK, CDR2 SYGVNS. The CDR3 runs 12 residues. The CDR3 DNA follows: TGTGCCACCGGGGGGGAGCTCTCACCCCTCCACTTT. Translating gives CATGGELSPLHF.

The chain carries TRBV13 and TRBJ2-3; 8 bases agree with TRBD2. The germline gives CDR1 PRHDT, CDR2 FYEKMQ (reference sequence). Germline trimming cut 5 bases from V and 3 bases from J; bases unmatched to any gene: 13. This CDR3 region has 17 residues. CDR3 in amino acids: CASSPKTGRASTDTQYF. The CDR3 bases are TGTGCCAGCAGCCCAAAAACCGGGAGGGCGTCTACAGATACGCAGTATTTT.

This clonotype occurred a few times. CDR3 residues: CASSYGSREDTQYF. DNA for the CDR3: TGTGCCAGCAGTTACGGGTCCAGGGAAGATACGCAGTATTTT. The rearrangement uses TRBV6-6 and TRBJ2-3; D might be TRBD1 (5 bases). V lost 2 bases to trimming and J lost 5 bases, with 11 bases between them. Germline loops: CDR1 MNHNY, CDR2 SVGAGI (reference sequence). The CDR3 totals 14 residues.